This T cell receptor beta chain was identified in a study of blood T cells in healthy people across ages. Through a sample-barcoded 5' primer and a J-beta primer mix, a second PCR was run for about 7 to 12 cycles. TCRdb used MiXCR to reprocess the 5' RACE reads, holding one entry per CDR3 protein. The sample shows more than 650,000 distinct CDR3 sequences, about 20% of them seen only once. V shed 3 bases, J shed 7 bases, and the junction held 4 bases outside the gene matches. Germline CDR1 and CDR2: SGHTA and FQGNSA. The CDR3 contains 13 residues. This clonotype was sampled from an older man in good health. The genes are TRBV7-2 and TRBJ1-1, with TRBD1 matching 8 bases. Sequencing was done on a sample of blood. Written as DNA, the CDR3 is TGTGCCAGCAGCTTTTCAGGGGGCGTTGAAGCTTTCTTT. This translates into CASSFSGGVEAFF. Based on the CDR3 plus reference TRBV7-2 and TRBJ1-1, the full variable domain is GAGVSQSPSNKVTEKGKDVELRCDPISGHTALYWYRQSLGQGLEFLIYFQGNSAPDKSGLPSDRFSAERTGGSVSTLTIQRTQQEDSAVYLCASSFSGGVEAFFGQGTRLTVV.